These 14 T cell receptor beta chains originate from one sample sequenced in a study of T cells in localized non-small cell lung cancer (TCRdb year 2020). Libraries were constructed by the immunoSEQ multiplex PCR assay. Imported from immuneACCESS, the table was reduced by TCRdb to in-frame sequences with V and J called. These copies leave out some clones; in studies compared against another copy, an unresolved V gene accounts for under half, and the cause of the remainder is not known. A total of some 1,000 clones appear in this sample, less than 25% of them only once. 20% to 25% of the sample rests with the top ten. The source material was normal lung tissue next to the tumor, sampled before any cancer treatment. The receptors originated from a man aged 40 to 75 with stage III lung adenocarcinoma.

This clone was detected only a few times. The chain couples TRBV27 to TRBJ2-1, with TRBD1 as a possible D gene (6 bases). The germline CDR1 and CDR2 sequences are MNHEY and SMNVEV (reference sequence). The CDR3 is made up of 13 amino acids. The V end lost 10 bases, the J end lost 2 bases, and 12 bases lay between the germline ends. The CDR3 DNA is TGTGCCACGCAGGCAGGGGCCTACAATGAGCAGTTCTTC. Translated: CATQAGAYNEQFF.

V usage is TRBV18 and J usage is TRBJ2-7, with TRBD1 identical over 9 bases. This CDR3 has 15 residues. Germline assignment: CDR1 KGHSH and CDR2 LQKENI. V dropped 6 bases and J dropped 6; count of bases not matched to a gene: 12. The DNA of the CDR3 is TGTGCCAGCTCGCCGCCCTCGGGACAGGGCTTCGAGCAGTACTTC. It is translated as CASSPPSGQGFEQYF.

The V gene is TRBV30, the J gene TRBJ2-1, with unresolved D. This CDR3 is built from 14 residues. Germline values: CDR1 GTSNPN, CDR2 SVGIG (reference sequence). Trimming removed 2 bases at V and 5 bases at J, with 13 bases between. The CDR3 DNA is TGTGCCTGGAGTAAGGGATTGCCTCACAATGAGCAGTTCTTC. Translation gives CAWSKGLPHNEQFF.

This chain joins TRBV6-8 and TRBJ1-6; unclear D gene. The CDR3 has 14 amino acids. Germline CDR1 and CDR2: MNHGY and SAAAGT. The V end lost 7 bases, the J end lost 4 bases, and 11 bases lay between the germline ends. The CDR3 DNA reads as TGTGCCAGCACTTCCGGACCATATAATTCACCCCTCCACTTT. This codes for CASTSGPYNSPLHF.

This clone was counted only a few times. The chain employs TRBV11-3 and TRBJ2-3; the D is unclear. V was pared by 3 bases and J by 7 bases, with 17 bases between. The V gene's germline CDR1 is SGHNT and CDR2 YENEEA. CDR3 length: 15 amino acids. The CDR3 reads CASSLLPGPRYTQYF. The CDR3 coding sequence is TGTGCCAGCAGCTTGCTGCCAGGACCAAGATATACGCAGTATTTT.

This chain connects TRBV19 to TRBJ1-6; D is uncertain. Germline loops: CDR1 LNHDA, CDR2 SQIVND (reference sequence). This CDR3 is 16 amino acids long. Trimming cost V 7 bases and J 7 bases, with 20 bases left between them. CDR3 in amino acids: CASKNAAGITNSPLHF. CDR3 DNA sequence: TGTGCCAGTAAAAACGCAGCAGGCATCACGAATTCACCCCTCCACTTT.

V gene TRBV7-5 combines with J gene TRBJ2-3; no DNA check was done on the table's D call, TRBD2. TRBV7-5 is a recognized pseudogene. The CDR3 has 17 amino acids. In nucleotides, the CDR3 is TGTGCCAGCAGCTTACCGACTAGCGGGGAAGCAACAGATACGCAGTATTTT. This translates into CASSLPTSGEATDTQYF.

This clone is judged large. This chain links TRBV5-1 with TRBJ1-1; 9 bases fit TRBD1. Germline V gene lookup returns CDR1 SGHRS and CDR2 YFSETQ. V gave up 2 bases and J gave up 1 base; unmatched junction bases: 12. The CDR3 has 18 residues. The CDR3 protein is CASSLGPGQGSANTEAFF. The CDR3 coding sequence is TGCGCCAGCAGCTTAGGGCCGGGACAGGGTTCTGCGAACACTGAAGCTTTCTTT.

Relative to its sample, this clone is medium-sized. Here the CDR3 DNA reads TGTGCCAGCAAAAGGGGGGTGGCCCAGTACTTC. Its translation is CASKRGVAQYF. The chain employs TRBV6-7 and TRBJ2-5; D is tentatively TRBD1 or TRBD2 (6 bases each). TRBV6-7 is labeled an ORF, and its function is uncertain. The CDR3 has 11 amino acids. V was clipped by 7 bases and J by 9 bases, with 12 bases between them.

This rearrangement joins TRBV30 to TRBJ1-3, with 7 bases fitting TRBD1. From germline, CDR1 is GTSNPN and CDR2 SVGIG (reference sequence). The length of the CDR3 is 14 residues. Trimming at V came to 7 bases and at J to 4 bases, leaving 10 bases not matched to a gene. CDR3 sequence: CALDLGTEGNTIYF. CDR3 sequence (DNA): TGTGCCTTGGATCTCGGGACAGAAGGAAACACCATATATTTT.

By share, this clone ranks as medium-sized. The chain has TRBV11-3 and TRBJ2-7; D is unresolved. With 4 bases removed from V and 3 bases from J, the gap between germline ends came to 13 bases. The CDR3 runs to 14 residues. Germline V lookup: CDR1 SGHNT, CDR2 YENEEA. CDR3 loop: CASSSPSLGYEQYF. CDR3 coding DNA: TGTGCCAGCAGCTCTCCCTCCTTGGGCTACGAGCAGTACTTC.

This clone was seen more than once but under ten times. CDR3 loop: CASSAEQGAIVGYTF. For the CDR3, the DNA is TGTGCCAGCAGCGCAGAACAGGGCGCCATTGTAGGCTACACCTTC. The V gene is TRBV11-3, the J gene TRBJ1-2; maybe TRBD1 (6 bases). Germline V gene lookup returns CDR1 SGHNT and CDR2 YENEEA. Trimming shortened V by 5 bases and J by 8 bases, and 21 bases separated the two germline ends. This CDR3 comprises 15 residues.

This clone was seen a few times. V usage is TRBV29-1 and J usage is TRBJ2-3; D is undetermined. V was shortened by 4 bases and J by 3 bases, with 8 bases between the two germline ends. This CDR3 has 12 residues. Per germline, CDR1 SQVTM and CDR2 ANQGSEA. This chain's CDR3 is CSVAVMTDTQYF. As DNA, the CDR3 is TGCAGCGTTGCTGTGATGACAGATACGCAGTATTTT.

This clone was counted between two and nine times. The chain employs TRBV10-3 and TRBJ1-5; D gene uncertain. This CDR3 is built from 17 residues. V shed 0 bases and J shed 0 bases, with 12 bases lying between them. Germline values: CDR1 ENHRY, CDR2 SYGVKD. The CDR3 DNA follows: TGTGCCATCAGTGAGTCTTGGGGTATCTATAGCAATCAGCCCCAGCATTTT. Its protein is CAISESWGIYSNQPQHF.